The entry below gives a single TCR beta chain sequence along with its context. CDR1 and CDR2 from the germline V gene are MNHEY and SVGEGT. V was clipped by 1 base and J by 2 bases, with 14 bases between them. The CDR3 contains 16 residues. This specimen belongs to a study of blood T cell repertoires in COVID-19. Those enrolled in Seattle joined during active infection and were followed longitudinally afterward. Methods used by the authors: Amplification with reference gene primers provided the estimates of nucleated cell counts. Clones were sequenced by immunoSEQ multiplex PCR, and TCRdb holds only the in-frame ones, with some missing. Clone size and V and J calls were adopted from that table, with D and trimming inferred from the DNA. The sample yields 150,000 to 200,000 clones, approximately 84% seen once.

The rearrangement links TRBV6-2 or TRBV6-3 to TRBJ2-5; TRBD1 is a possible D gene (5 bases). The sequence was collected from a woman older than 75 with COVID-19, enrolled during active disease. The sample was peripheral blood. CDR3 in DNA: TGTGCCAGCAGTTACTACTTACAGGCAAAGCAAGAGACCCAGTACTTC. It specifies CASSYYLQAKQETQYF.